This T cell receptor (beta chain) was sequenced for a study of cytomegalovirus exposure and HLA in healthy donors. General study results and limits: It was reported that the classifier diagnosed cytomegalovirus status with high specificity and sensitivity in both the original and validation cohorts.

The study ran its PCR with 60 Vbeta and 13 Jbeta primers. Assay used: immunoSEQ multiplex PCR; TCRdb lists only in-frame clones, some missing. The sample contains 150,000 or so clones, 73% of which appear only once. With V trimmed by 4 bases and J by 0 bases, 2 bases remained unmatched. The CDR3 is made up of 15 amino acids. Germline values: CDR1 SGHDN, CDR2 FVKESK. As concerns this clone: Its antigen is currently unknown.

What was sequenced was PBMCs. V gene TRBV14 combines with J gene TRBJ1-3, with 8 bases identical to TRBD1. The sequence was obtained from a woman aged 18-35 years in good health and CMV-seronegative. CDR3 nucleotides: TGTGCCAGCAGCCTGGGACAGGTCTCTGGAAACACCATATATTTT. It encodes CASSLGQVSGNTIYF.